This T cell receptor beta chain was sequenced for a study of blood T cell repertoires in COVID-19. In the study's own analysis: The authors estimated nucleated cell counts from reference gene primer amplification. TCRdb's table, derived via immunoSEQ multiplex PCR, lists solely in-frame clones and lacks some. The V and J calls and clone size come from that table; D and trimming were worked out from the DNA. Counted here are 290,000 or so clones, 86% occurring once; the ten biggest clones make up 2.6%. The V end lost 3 bases, the J end lost 12 bases, and 8 bases lay between the germline ends. CDR1 and CDR2 (germline): LNHDA, SQIVND (reference sequence). This CDR3 has 11 amino acids. Clinical histories supplied by participants themselves formed the basis of cohort assignment. All recovered Cohort 3 donors got two negative PCRs, got clearance, or saw symptom resolution.

Sequenced: PBMCs or T cells enriched from blood (not recorded which). This sequence was found in a woman under 30 who had recovered from COVID-19. This chain connects TRBV19 to TRBJ1-4; D is possibly TRBD1 (6 bases). CDR3 coding DNA: TGTGCCAGTAGTATGGGGGCCCAACTGTTTTTT. Translating it yields CASSMGAQLFF.